This T cell receptor (beta chain) was sequenced for a study of PD-1 blockade in classical Hodgkin lymphoma. Generated by immunoSEQ multiplex PCR, the TCRdb table keeps only in-frame clones and is missing some. The sample lists around 41,000 clones; 75% to 85% were seen once. As regards this clone: Its specificity is unknown.

Points from the study as a whole: The study found that TCR diversity rose significantly by C4D1 in CD4+ but not CD8+ cells. Complete responders matched newly diagnosed patients in baseline diversity. According to reports, newly diagnosed patients had lower baseline TCR diversity than healthy donors, and relapsed/refractory patients had lower baseline TCR diversity still.

Every patient had relapsed following autologous stem cell transplantation, and cohorts differed in brentuximab vedotin exposure. This CDR3 has 16 amino acids. Trimming took 0 bases from V and 4 from J; bases not matched to a gene: 6. The germline V gene encodes CDR1 SGHRS and CDR2 YFSETQ. This clonotype was sampled from a human donor with classical Hodgkin lymphoma. The chain employs TRBV5-1 and TRBJ2-3; 9 nucleotides agree with TRBD1. Sample: peripheral blood mononuclear cells (PBMCs), taken at baseline. The CDR3 is CASSLAGTGIPDTQYF. CDR3 DNA sequence: TGCGCCAGCAGCTTGGCCGGGACAGGGATCCCAGATACGCAGTATTTT.